The 16 T cell receptor beta chains presented below share a single source sample, sequenced in a study of T cell responses to AZD1222 COVID-19 vaccine (dated by TCRdb to the early 2020s). Receptor amplification or capture employed the immunoSEQ multiplex PCR assay. TCRdb provides this immuneACCESS table in a form limited to in-frame rearrangements. Some clones are lacking; in checked studies, under half of them reflect an unresolved V gene, and why the rest are absent is not known. This sample is represented by about 56,000 clones; around 80% of them were singletons. The ten largest clones take up roughly 5.1% of the sample. The time point label here, explained by the study, means: about 28 days (+/-7) after the second vaccine dose. The sequences come from peripheral blood, collected 28 days after the second AZD1222 dose. These receptors all stem from an adult who received the AZD1222 COVID-19 vaccine.

The chain employs TRBV18 and TRBJ1-5, with D possibly TRBD1 on 6 matching bases. The V and J ends lost 3 bases and 1 base respectively, with 16 bases between them. The CDR3 consists of 17 residues. Per the germline V gene, CDR1 is KGHSH and CDR2 is LQKENI. CDR3 in DNA: TGTGCCAGCTCACCCCGGGGGACAATGGGGAGCAATCAGCCCCAGCATTTT. It specifies CASSPRGTMGSNQPQHF.

The chain uses TRBV5-1 and TRBJ2-3; 8 nucleotides match TRBD1. The ends lost 3 bases at V and 2 bases at J; junction bases unmatched: 2. CDR3 length equals 14 residues. Germline V gene lookup returns CDR1 SGHRS and CDR2 YFSETQ. CDR3 in amino acids: CASSWTGHTDTQYF. The CDR3 DNA is TGCGCCAGCAGCTGGACAGGGCACACAGATACGCAGTATTTT.

The chain couples TRBV28 to TRBJ2-5; TRBD1 matches 7 bases. The germline gives CDR1 MDHEN, CDR2 SYDVKM. The trim removed 6 bases at V and 2 bases at J, leaving 9 bases unmatched. There are 15 residues in the CDR3. The CDR3 protein is CASREQGLKQETQYF. In DNA form, the CDR3 reads TGTGCCAGCAGGGAACAGGGGTTAAAACAAGAGACCCAGTACTTC.

As regards this clone: Other DNA sequences in this specimen translate into the identical CDR3. In DNA, the CDR3 is TGTGCCAGCAGTTTAGGCCCGAACACTGAAGCTTTCTTT. Protein sequence: CASSLGPNTEAFF. The chain is built from TRBV27 and TRBJ1-1; D is unresolved. The V gene lost 2 bases and the J gene lost 1 base, with 5 bases spanning the gap. The CDR3 runs to 13 residues. CDR1 is MNHEY, CDR2 SMNVEV, per germline (reference sequence).

The gene calls are TRBV14 and TRBJ2-3; D not certain. V dropped 5 bases and J dropped 0 bases, with 18 bases sitting between them. Germline V gene lookup returns CDR1 SGHDN and CDR2 FVKESK. There are 17 residues in the CDR3. The CDR3 nucleotides are TGTGCCAGCAGCTTTAAGTCTCTAAGTACTAGCACAGATACGCAGTATTTT. This translates into CASSFKSLSTSTDTQYF.

The chain is built from TRBV4-2 and TRBJ2-3; D not resolved. CDR3 length: 14 residues. V lost 3 bases, J lost 8 bases, and 15 bases lay in between. The germline gives CDR1 LGHNA, CDR2 YNFKEQ. The CDR3, as DNA: TGTGCCAGCAGCCAGACCTGGGGTGAGTTTACGCAGTATTTT. This sequence encodes CASSQTWGEFTQYF.

The V gene is TRBV29-1, the J gene TRBJ2-3, with 12 bases fitting TRBD2. V dropped 1 base and J dropped 1; count of bases not matched to a gene: 0. CDR3 length equals 15 residues. Germline-derived CDR1 and CDR2 are SQVTM and ANQGSEA. This CDR3 is CSVEGTSGGTDTQYF. Written as DNA, the CDR3 is TGCAGCGTTGAAGGGACTAGCGGGGGCACAGATACGCAGTATTTT.

A few counts support this clone. The same CDR3 arises from other DNA sequences in this sample as well. The CDR3 here is CASSFNTGELFF. CDR3 coding DNA: TGTGCCAGCAGCTTTAACACCGGGGAGCTGTTTTTT. This chain connects TRBV7-9 to TRBJ2-2; D remains ambiguous. The V gene's germline CDR1 is SEHNR and CDR2 FQNEAQ (reference sequence). The V end lost 3 bases, the J end lost 2 bases, and 1 base lay between the germline ends. This CDR3 comprises 12 residues. Combining the CDR3 with reference TRBV7-9 and TRBJ2-2 gives the whole variable domain DTGVSQNPRHKITKRGQNVTFRCDPISEHNRLYWYRQTLGQGPEFLTYFQNEAQLEKSRLLSDRFSAERPKGSFSTLEIQRTEQGDSAMYLCASSFNTGELFFGEGSRLTVL.

This clone was observed a handful of times. CDR3 DNA: TGTGCCAGCAGCTTGGGAGGGCTGAGGCGGACTGAAGCTTTCTTT. Its translation is CASSLGGLRRTEAFF. This chain uses TRBV5-4 with TRBJ1-1; no clear D gene. CDR3 size: 15 residues. V gave up 0 bases and J gave up 5 bases, with 14 bases separating them. Germline assignment: CDR1 SGHNT and CDR2 YYREEE (reference sequence).

This sequence joins TRBV6-1 and TRBJ2-1, with 7 bases fitting TRBD1. Germline V gives CDR1 MNHNS, CDR2 SASEGT. CDR3 length: 14 amino acids. V dropped 7 bases and J dropped 3; count of bases not matched to a gene: 6. The CDR3 DNA reads as TGTGCCAGCACTTGGGACAGACTCTACAATGAGCAGTTCTTC. This gives the protein CASTWDRLYNEQFF.

This chain uses TRBV3-1 (or the pseudogene TRBV3-2) with TRBJ1-2; TRBD1 is a possible D gene (5 bases). With 4 bases removed from V and 0 bases from J, the gap between germline ends came to 9 bases. The CDR3 is made up of 14 amino acids. Germline values: CDR1 LGHDT, CDR2 YNNKEL (reference sequence). The CDR3 spells CASSPQGPNYGYTF. DNA of the CDR3: TGTGCCAGCAGCCCCCAGGGCCCTAACTATGGCTACACCTTC.

The genes are TRBV20-1 and TRBJ1-5; the D is unclear. Germline V gene data show CDR1 as DFQATT and CDR2 as SNEGSKA (reference sequence). The CDR3 runs 16 residues. V was cut by 3 bases and J by 0 bases, with 15 bases left in between. The CDR3 loop is CSASPLHDYSNQPQHF. DNA of the CDR3: TGCAGTGCTAGTCCCCTCCATGACTATAGCAATCAGCCCCAGCATTTT.

This sequence joins TRBV3-1 (or the pseudogene TRBV3-2) and TRBJ1-2; TRBD1 might be the D (6 bases). The CDR3 is 12 amino acids. CDR1 is LGHDT and CDR2 is YNNKEL in the germline V gene (reference sequence). Deletions cut 10 bases from V and 2 bases from J, with 11 bases between. Written as DNA, the CDR3 is TGTGCCACTCGGGGGCGGAACTATGGCTACACCTTC. Residues: CATRGRNYGYTF.

This chain links TRBV6-5 with TRBJ1-1, with D maybe TRBD1 (5 bases). Germline V gene sequence: CDR1 MNHEY, CDR2 SVGAGI. The V end lost 5 bases, the J end lost 3 bases, and 13 bases lay between the germline ends. The CDR3 has 14 amino acids. The CDR3 DNA sequence: TGTGCCAGCAGTAAACCGACAGCGTACACTGAAGCTTTCTTT. Translated: CASSKPTAYTEAFF.

V is TRBV27 and J is TRBJ2-3, with D perhaps matching TRBD1 or TRBD2 (5 bases each). CDR3 size: 13 residues. Germline V CDR1 and CDR2: MNHEY, SMNVEV (reference sequence). V lost 3 bases to trimming and J lost 2 bases, with 6 bases between them. The CDR3 here is CASSLGDTDTQYF. CDR3 in DNA: TGTGCCAGCAGTTTGGGGGACACAGATACGCAGTATTTT.

This clone was recorded once. The rearrangement uses TRBV6-5 and TRBJ1-6; possible D gene TRBD1, 6 bases. The V and J ends lost 10 bases and 9 bases respectively, with 16 bases between them. The CDR3 totals 13 residues. Germline loops: CDR1 MNHEY, CDR2 SVGAGI. Written as DNA, the CDR3 is TGTGCCATCCGTGGGGGCTCCGGTTCACCCCTCCACTTT. Residues: CAIRGGSGSPLHF.